The next 23 T cell receptor beta chains were all read from a single sample in a study of cytomegalovirus exposure and HLA in healthy donors. The PCR contained 60 Vbeta and 13 Jbeta primers. This table comes from immunoSEQ multiplex PCR, and its TCRdb copy is limited to in-frame clones, with some not included. The sample holds about 140,000 clones; approximately 80% are singletons and the top ten take 1% to 1.5%. Sequenced input: PBMCs. These receptors all come from a male donor in good health and CMV-seropositive.

The chain is built from TRBV15 and TRBJ2-5; D gene unclear. Trimming took off 2 bases at V and 5 bases at J, with 3 bases between the two ends. Germline V gene data show CDR1 as LNHNV and CDR2 as YYDKDF (reference sequence). The CDR3 length is 11 residues. The CDR3 nucleotides read TGTGCCACCAGCAGATCGGAGACCCAGTACTTC. The encoded protein is CATSRSETQYF.

The V and J genes are TRBV10-3 and TRBJ2-2, with 15 bases fitting TRBD2. The CDR3 runs 15 residues. The junction had 7 bases not matched to a gene; V was cut back by 10 bases and J by 7 bases. Per the germline V gene, CDR1 is ENHRY and CDR2 is SYGVKD. The chain's CDR3 is CASWTSGRVGGELFF. The CDR3 DNA reads as TGTGCCAGCTGGACTAGCGGGAGGGTCGGCGGGGAGCTGTTTTTT.

As to this clone: An end of the junction differs from the germline gene, which may be a read error. The rearrangement links TRBV7-7 to TRBJ2-2; no clear D. Germline CDR1 is SSHAT and CDR2 is FNYEAQ (reference sequence). The CDR3 contains 16 residues. CDR3 DNA: TGTGCTAGCAGTAAATTAGCTCTTGCGAACACCGGGGAGCTGTTTTTT. Translation: CASSKLALANTGELFF.

This chain connects TRBV10-3 to TRBJ1-1; 8 bases align to TRBD1. After removal of 6 bases from V and 1 base from J, the junction contained 4 bases not matched to a gene. This CDR3 region has 14 residues. Germline values: CDR1 ENHRY, CDR2 SYGVKD. The DNA for the CDR3 is TGTGCCATCAGGCGGGGACAGGAGAACACTGAAGCTTTCTTT. Translating gives CAIRRGQENTEAFF.

The CDR3 sequence: CASSAHSDRGNTDTQYF. The CDR3 DNA follows: TGTGCCAGCAGCGCCCACTCTGACAGGGGGAACACAGATACGCAGTATTTT. The rearrangement joins TRBV9 to TRBJ2-3; 9 nucleotides line up with TRBD1. The CDR3 is 17 residues long. The V segment lost 3 bases and the J segment 2 bases; nucleotides outside the gene matches: 10. Looked up from germline, CDR1 is SGDLS and CDR2 is YYNGEE.

The J gene is TRBJ1-2, the V gene TRBV19; a weak D match, TRBD1 (6 bases). Trimming left V 4 bases short and J 1 base short, with 13 bases between. Germline loops: CDR1 LNHDA, CDR2 SQIVND (reference sequence). The CDR3 loop spans 15 amino acids. The CDR3 spells CASSRQGPSNYGYTF. In DNA, the CDR3 is TGTGCCAGTAGTAGGCAGGGGCCAAGTAACTATGGCTACACCTTC.

The rearrangement joins TRBV6-6 to TRBJ2-7, with a weak D call TRBD2 (6 bases). Germline CDR1 MNHNY, CDR2 SVGAGI (reference sequence). V was cut by 1 base and J by 2 bases, with 12 bases left in between. The CDR3 has 15 amino acids. This CDR3 reads CASSYYGGSAYEQYF. CDR3 sequence (DNA): TGTGCCAGCAGTTACTATGGGGGGAGCGCCTACGAGCAGTACTTC.

The chain carries TRBV11-2 and TRBJ1-2, with TRBD1 matching over 9 bases. The germline CDR1 and CDR2 sequences are SGHAT and FQNNGV. V shed 5 bases, J shed 2 bases, and the junction held 6 bases outside the gene matches. The CDR3 length is 15 residues. The CDR3 DNA reads TGTGCCAGCAGCGATTACAGGGGGCTCAACTATGGCTACACCTTC. This codes for CASSDYRGLNYGYTF.

The chain carries TRBV5-1 and TRBJ2-2; 10 positions match TRBD2. J gave up 7 bases and V 4 bases, and 7 bases lay outside the gene matches. This CDR3 has 15 amino acids. Looked up from germline, CDR1 is SGHRS and CDR2 is YFSETQ. This chain's CDR3 is CASSPSGSDGGELFF. The CDR3 DNA follows: TGCGCCAGCAGCCCTAGCGGGAGTGACGGCGGGGAGCTGTTTTTT.

The chain has TRBV5-5 and TRBJ2-1; the D gene is possibly TRBD2 (5 bases). From germline, CDR1 is SGHKS and CDR2 YYEKEE (reference sequence). The V and J ends lost 4 bases and 12 bases respectively, with 20 bases between them. The CDR3 contains 14 residues. CDR3 nucleotide sequence: TGTGCCAGCAGCGTGACCGGGGTGGAGAGTCGGCAGTTCTTC. Encoded protein: CASSVTGVESRQFF.

The V gene is TRBV7-9, the J gene TRBJ1-1; 7 nucleotides line up with TRBD1. CDR1 and CDR2 from the germline V gene are SEHNR and FQNEAQ (reference sequence). This CDR3 contains 16 residues. Unmatched junction bases numbered 14, after V lost 3 bases and J lost 7 bases. CDR3 nucleotides: TGTGCCAGCAGCTTGAGGGACAGCAACCTTGGGGATGAAGCTTTCTTT. Amino acid sequence: CASSLRDSNLGDEAFF.

The sample holds a few counts of this clone. The chain is built from TRBV18 and TRBJ2-2; D is ambiguous. This CDR3 has 16 residues. V was cut by 3 bases and J by 8 bases, with 19 bases left in between. Germline V lookup: CDR1 KGHSH, CDR2 LQKENI. The CDR3 reads CASSPPNPGDMGELFF. DNA for the CDR3: TGTGCCAGCTCACCGCCTAACCCAGGCGATATGGGGGAGCTGTTTTTT.

The chain has TRBV18 and TRBJ2-7; D unresolved. V was shortened by 2 bases and J by 3 bases, with 11 bases between the two germline ends. This CDR3 is 14 amino acids long. Germline values: CDR1 KGHSH, CDR2 LQKENI. CDR3 region: CASSPNGLVYEQYF. The CDR3 region has the DNA TGTGCCAGCTCACCAAACGGGTTAGTCTACGAGCAGTACTTC.

The chain's CDR3 is CASSTSRQADFRAFF. The DNA of the CDR3 is TGTGCCAGCAGCACTTCACGACAGGCAGACTTCAGAGCTTTCTTT. The V call is TRBV5-6, the J call TRBJ1-1, with D possibly being TRBD1 (6 bases). The CDR3 contains 15 residues. The germline V gene encodes CDR1 SGHDT and CDR2 YYEEEE. The germline V and J ends were trimmed by 4 bases and 10 bases, with 23 bases remaining between them.

Only one count was recorded for this clone. The CDR3 spells CASSYGTGFSGANVLTF. As DNA, the CDR3 is TGTGCCAGCAGTTACGGGACAGGGTTCAGTGGGGCCAACGTCCTGACTTTC. The rearrangement joins TRBV28 to TRBJ2-6, with 9 bases aligning to TRBD1. The V and J ends lost 4 bases and 3 bases, in that order; junction bases with no gene match: 7. Germline V gene data show CDR1 as MDHEN and CDR2 as SYDVKM. This CDR3 has 17 residues.

This rearrangement joins TRBV2 to TRBJ2-5; D uncertain. CDR1 is SNHLY, CDR2 FYNNEI, per germline. The CDR3 is 11 amino acids. The V end lost 6 bases, the J end lost 5 bases, and 7 bases lay between the germline ends. CDR3 in DNA: TGTGCCAGCAGCCCCCTCGAGACCCAGTACTTC. Translation gives CASSPLETQYF. Full variable domain (rest looked up from reference TRBV2 and TRBJ2-5): EPEVTQTPSHQVTQMGQEVILRCVPISNHLYFYWYRQILGQKVEFLVSFYNNEISEKSEIFDDQFSVERPDGSNFTLKIRSTKLEDSAMYFCASSPLETQYFGPGTRLLVL.

The chain is built from TRBV11-2 and TRBJ2-7; possible D gene TRBD1, 5 bases. The germline V gene has CDR1 SGHAT and CDR2 FQNNGV. The length of the CDR3 is 11 residues. V lost 5 bases and J lost 4, with 6 bases in between. CDR3 bases: TGTGCCAGCAGCGGGGCTTACGAGCAGTACTTC. Translating gives CASSGAYEQYF.

The chain carries TRBV6-1 and TRBJ1-1, with a possible D match to TRBD1 (6 bases). Germline V gene lookup returns CDR1 MNHNS and CDR2 SASEGT. There are 13 residues in the CDR3. Trimming pared 7 bases from V and 3 bases from J, leaving 12 bases between. CDR3 sequence reads: CASTLQGDTEAFF. The CDR3 nucleotides read TGTGCCAGCACCCTACAGGGAGACACTGAAGCTTTCTTT.

The chain joins TRBV6-5 to TRBJ2-7; no definite D call. CDR1 is MNHEY, CDR2 SVGAGI, per germline. V was cut by 5 bases and J by 2 bases, with 10 bases left in between. The CDR3 is made up of 13 amino acids. CDR3: CASSLARTYEQYF. The CDR3 nucleotides are TGTGCCAGCAGTCTTGCTAGAACCTACGAGCAGTACTTC.

V gene TRBV5-5 combines with J gene TRBJ1-2, with 12 bases identical to TRBD1. The CDR3 runs to 16 residues. The V gene's germline CDR1 is SGHKS and CDR2 YYEKEE (reference sequence). Trimming at V came to 4 bases and at J to 7 bases, leaving 11 bases not matched to a gene. CDR3 region: CASSHGTGGGLGGYTF. The CDR3 DNA follows: TGTGCCAGCAGCCACGGGACAGGGGGCGGGCTAGGTGGCTACACCTTC. Drawing the rest from reference TRBV5-5 and TRBJ1-2, the complete variable domain is DAGVTQSPTHLIKTRGQQVTLRCSPISGHKSVSWYQQVLGQGPQFIFQYYEKEERGRGNFPDRFSARQFPNYSSELNVNALLLGDSALYLCASSHGTGGGLGGYTFGSGTRLTVV.

The chain links TRBV20-1 to TRBJ1-1; no definite D call. The length of the CDR3 is 11 residues. CDR1 DFQATT and CDR2 SNEGSKA come from the germline V gene (reference sequence). Trimming took 2 bases from V and 4 from J, leaving 5 bases between them. CDR3 residues: CSARLVTEAFF. The CDR3 region has the DNA TGCAGTGCTAGACTCGTCACTGAAGCTTTCTTT.

V is TRBV19 and J is TRBJ2-7; possibly TRBD2 for D (5 bases). CDR1 is LNHDA and CDR2 is SQIVND in the germline V gene (reference sequence). V was cut by 5 bases and J by 3 bases, with 5 bases left in between. CDR3 length equals 11 residues. The CDR3 region has the DNA TGTGCCAGTAGTGGAGGCTACGAGCAGTACTTC. This sequence encodes CASSGGYEQYF.

The chain combines TRBV30 with TRBJ1-5; D is ambiguous. From germline, CDR1 is GTSNPN and CDR2 SVGIG (reference sequence). The V end lost 1 base, the J end lost 1 base, and 11 bases lay between the germline ends. This CDR3 is built from 15 residues. CDR3 nucleotide sequence: TGTGCCTGGAGTGGGGGAGGGAGAAGCAATCAGCCCCAGCATTTT. This sequence encodes CAWSGGGRSNQPQHF. Variable domain in full (rest from reference TRBV30 and TRBJ1-5): SQTIHQWPATLVQPVGSPLSLECTVEGTSNPNLYWYRQAAGRGLQLLFYSVGIGQISSEVPQNLSASRPQDRQFILSSKKLLLSDSGFYLCAWSGGGRSNQPQHFGDGTRLSIL.